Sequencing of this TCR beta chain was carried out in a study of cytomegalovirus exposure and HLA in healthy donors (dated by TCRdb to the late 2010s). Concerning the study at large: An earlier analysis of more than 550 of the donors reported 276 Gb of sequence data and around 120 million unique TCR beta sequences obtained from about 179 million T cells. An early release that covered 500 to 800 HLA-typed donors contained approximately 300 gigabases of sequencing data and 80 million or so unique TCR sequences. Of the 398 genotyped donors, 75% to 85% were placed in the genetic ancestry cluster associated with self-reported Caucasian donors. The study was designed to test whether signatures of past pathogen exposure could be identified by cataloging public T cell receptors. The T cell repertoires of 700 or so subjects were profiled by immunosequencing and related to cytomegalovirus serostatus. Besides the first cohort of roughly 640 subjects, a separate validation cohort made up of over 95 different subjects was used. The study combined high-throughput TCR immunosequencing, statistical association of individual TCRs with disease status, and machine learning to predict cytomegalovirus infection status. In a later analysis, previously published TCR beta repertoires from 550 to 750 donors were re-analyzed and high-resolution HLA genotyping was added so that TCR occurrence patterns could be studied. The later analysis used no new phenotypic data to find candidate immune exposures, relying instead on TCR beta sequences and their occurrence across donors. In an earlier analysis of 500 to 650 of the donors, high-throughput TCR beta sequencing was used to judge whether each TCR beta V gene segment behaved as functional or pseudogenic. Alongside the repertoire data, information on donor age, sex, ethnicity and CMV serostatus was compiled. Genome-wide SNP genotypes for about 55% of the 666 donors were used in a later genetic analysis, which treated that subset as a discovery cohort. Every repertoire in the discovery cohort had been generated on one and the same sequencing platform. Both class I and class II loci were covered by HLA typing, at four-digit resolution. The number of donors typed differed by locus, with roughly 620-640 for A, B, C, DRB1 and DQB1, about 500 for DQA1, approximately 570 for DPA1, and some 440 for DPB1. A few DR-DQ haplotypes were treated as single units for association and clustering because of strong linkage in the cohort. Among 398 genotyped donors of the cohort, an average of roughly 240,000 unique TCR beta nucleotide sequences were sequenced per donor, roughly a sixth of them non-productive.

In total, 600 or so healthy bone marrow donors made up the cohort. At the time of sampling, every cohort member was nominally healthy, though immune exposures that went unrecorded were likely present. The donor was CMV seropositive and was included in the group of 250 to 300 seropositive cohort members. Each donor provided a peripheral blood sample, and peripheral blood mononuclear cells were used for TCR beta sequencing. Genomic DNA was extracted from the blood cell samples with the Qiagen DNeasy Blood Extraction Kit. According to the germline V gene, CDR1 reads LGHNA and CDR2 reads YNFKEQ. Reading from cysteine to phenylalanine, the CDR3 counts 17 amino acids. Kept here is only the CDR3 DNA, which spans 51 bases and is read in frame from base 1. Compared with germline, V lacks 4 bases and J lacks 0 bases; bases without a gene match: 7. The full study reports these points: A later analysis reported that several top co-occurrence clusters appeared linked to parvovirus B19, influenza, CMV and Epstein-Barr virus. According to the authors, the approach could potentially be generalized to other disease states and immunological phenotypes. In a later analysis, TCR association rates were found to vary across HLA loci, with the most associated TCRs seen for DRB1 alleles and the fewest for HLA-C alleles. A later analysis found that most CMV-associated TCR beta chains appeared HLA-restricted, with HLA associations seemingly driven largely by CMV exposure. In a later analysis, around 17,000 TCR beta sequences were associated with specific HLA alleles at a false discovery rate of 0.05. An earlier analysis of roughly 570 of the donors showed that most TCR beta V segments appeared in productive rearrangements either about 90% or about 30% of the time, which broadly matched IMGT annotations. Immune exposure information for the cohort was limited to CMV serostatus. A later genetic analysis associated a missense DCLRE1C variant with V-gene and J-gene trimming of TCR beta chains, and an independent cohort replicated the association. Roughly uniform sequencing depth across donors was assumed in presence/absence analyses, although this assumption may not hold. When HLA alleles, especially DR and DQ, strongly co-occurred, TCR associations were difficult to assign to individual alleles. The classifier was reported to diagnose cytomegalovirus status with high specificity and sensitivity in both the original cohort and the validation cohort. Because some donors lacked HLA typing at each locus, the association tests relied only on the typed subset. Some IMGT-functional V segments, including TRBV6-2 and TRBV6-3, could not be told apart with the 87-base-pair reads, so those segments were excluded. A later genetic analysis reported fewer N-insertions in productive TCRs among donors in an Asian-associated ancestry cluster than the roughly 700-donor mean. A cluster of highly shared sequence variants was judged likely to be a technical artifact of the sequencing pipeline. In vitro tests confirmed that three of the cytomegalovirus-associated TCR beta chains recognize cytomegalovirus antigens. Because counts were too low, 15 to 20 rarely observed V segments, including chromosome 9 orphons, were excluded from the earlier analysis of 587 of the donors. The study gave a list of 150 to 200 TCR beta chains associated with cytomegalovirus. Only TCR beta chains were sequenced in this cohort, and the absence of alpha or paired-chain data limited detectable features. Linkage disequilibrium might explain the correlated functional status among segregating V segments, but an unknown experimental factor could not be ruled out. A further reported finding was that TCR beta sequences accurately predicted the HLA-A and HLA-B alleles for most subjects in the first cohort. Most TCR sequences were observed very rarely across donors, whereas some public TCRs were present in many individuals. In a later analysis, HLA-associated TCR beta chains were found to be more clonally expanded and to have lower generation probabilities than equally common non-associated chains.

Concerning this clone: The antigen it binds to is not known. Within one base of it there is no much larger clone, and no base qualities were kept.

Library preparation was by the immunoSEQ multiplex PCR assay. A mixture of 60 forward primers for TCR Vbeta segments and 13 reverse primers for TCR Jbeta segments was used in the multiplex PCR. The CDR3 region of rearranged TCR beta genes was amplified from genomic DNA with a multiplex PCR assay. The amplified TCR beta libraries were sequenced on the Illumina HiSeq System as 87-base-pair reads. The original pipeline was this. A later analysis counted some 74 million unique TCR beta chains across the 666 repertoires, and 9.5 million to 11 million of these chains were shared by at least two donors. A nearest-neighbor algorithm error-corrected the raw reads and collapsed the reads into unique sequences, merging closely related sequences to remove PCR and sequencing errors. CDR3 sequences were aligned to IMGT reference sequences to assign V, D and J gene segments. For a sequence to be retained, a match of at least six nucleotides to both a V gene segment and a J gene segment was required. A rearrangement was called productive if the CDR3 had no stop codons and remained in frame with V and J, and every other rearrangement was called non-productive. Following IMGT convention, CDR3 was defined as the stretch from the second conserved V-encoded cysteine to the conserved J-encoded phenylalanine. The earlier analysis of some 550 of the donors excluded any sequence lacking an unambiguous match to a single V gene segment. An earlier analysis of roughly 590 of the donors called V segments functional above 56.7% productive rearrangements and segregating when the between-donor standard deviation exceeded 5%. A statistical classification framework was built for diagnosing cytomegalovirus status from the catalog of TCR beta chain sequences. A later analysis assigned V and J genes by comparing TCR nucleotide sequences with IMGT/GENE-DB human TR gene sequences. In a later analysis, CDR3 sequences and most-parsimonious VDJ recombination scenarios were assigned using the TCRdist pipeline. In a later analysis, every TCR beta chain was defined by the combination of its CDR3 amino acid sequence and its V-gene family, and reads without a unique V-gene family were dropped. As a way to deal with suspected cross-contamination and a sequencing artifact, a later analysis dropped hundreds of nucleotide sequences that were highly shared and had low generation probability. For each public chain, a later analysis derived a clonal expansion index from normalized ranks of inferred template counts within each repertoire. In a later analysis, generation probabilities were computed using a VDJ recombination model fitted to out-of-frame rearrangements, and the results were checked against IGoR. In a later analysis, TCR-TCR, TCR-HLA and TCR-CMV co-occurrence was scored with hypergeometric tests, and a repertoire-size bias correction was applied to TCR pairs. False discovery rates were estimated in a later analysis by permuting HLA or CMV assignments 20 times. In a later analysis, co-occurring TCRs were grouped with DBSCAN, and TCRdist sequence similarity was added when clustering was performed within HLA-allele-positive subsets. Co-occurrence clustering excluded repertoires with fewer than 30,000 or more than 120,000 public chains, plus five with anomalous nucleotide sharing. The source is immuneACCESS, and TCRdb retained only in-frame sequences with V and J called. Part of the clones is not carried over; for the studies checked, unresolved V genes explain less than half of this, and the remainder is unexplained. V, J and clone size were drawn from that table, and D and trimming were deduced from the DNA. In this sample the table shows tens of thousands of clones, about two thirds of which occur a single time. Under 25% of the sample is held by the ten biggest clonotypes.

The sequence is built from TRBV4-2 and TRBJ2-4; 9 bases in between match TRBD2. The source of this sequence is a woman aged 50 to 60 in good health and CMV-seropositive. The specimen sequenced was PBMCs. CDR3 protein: CASSRDLSGGAKNIQYF. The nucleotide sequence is TGTGCCAGCAGCCGAGATCTTAGCGGGGGAGCCAAAAACATTCAGTACTTC.